This entry lists 23 T cell receptor beta chains sequenced from one sample in a study of blood T cells in healthy people across ages. Alongside a J-beta primer mix, a sample-barcoded 5' primer served in a second PCR lasting about 7 to 11 cycles. TCRdb re-called the 5' RACE reads through MiXCR, storing one row per CDR3 protein. The table has fewer than 2 million distinct CDR3 sequences, about 39% seen once. Sequenced material: blood. Source of these receptors: a human donor in good health.

The chain links TRBV7-9 to TRBJ2-5; 9 nucleotides agree with TRBD2. Germline values: CDR1 SEHNR, CDR2 FQNEAQ (reference sequence). This CDR3 comprises 15 residues. V lost 6 bases to trimming and J lost 5 bases; unmatched junction nucleotides: 10. The CDR3 sequence is CASRRSGGGGETQYF. In DNA form, the CDR3 reads TGTGCCAGCAGACGTAGCGGGGGAGGAGGGGAGACCCAGTACTTC.

As for this clonotype: The junction departs from germline at one end; a sequencing error may be responsible. The chain has TRBV28 and TRBJ2-1; 8 bases map to TRBD2. Germline CDR1 MDHEN, CDR2 SYDVKM. The CDR3 is 15 amino acids. CDR3 sequence: CASSFYAGGYNERFF. The DNA of the CDR3 is TGTGCCAGCAGTTTTTACGCGGGGGGCTACAATGAGCGGTTCTTC.

CDR3 in DNA: TGTGCCAGCAGCCTCCACGGCAGGGGGGGCCCTGAAGCTTTCTTT. This encodes CASSLHGRGGPEAFF. V and J are TRBV4-2 and TRBJ1-1; 7 nucleotides match TRBD1. Losses at the gene ends were 4 bases for V and 6 bases for J; bases not matched to a gene: 11. This CDR3 has 15 amino acids. Germline V gene data show CDR1 as LGHNA and CDR2 as YNFKEQ.

This clonotype was seen only a few times. CDR3 in DNA: TGTGCCAGCAGCTTCGGGACAGGGGGAGGTGGAGATACGCAGTATTTT. Protein product: CASSFGTGGGGDTQYF. The J gene is TRBJ2-3, the V gene TRBV7-9; 11 bases match TRBD1. V gave up 3 bases and J gave up 5 bases; unmatched junction bases: 7. The germline CDR1 and CDR2 sequences are SEHNR and FQNEAQ (reference sequence). The CDR3 runs to 16 residues.

This clonotype was seen more than once but under ten times. The CDR3 DNA is TGCAGTGCTAGTTCCGGGACCGACACTAACTATGGCTACACCTTC. Protein: CSASSGTDTNYGYTF. V usage is TRBV20-1 and J usage is TRBJ1-2, with a possible D match to TRBD1 (5 bases). Germline V lookup: CDR1 DFQATT, CDR2 SNEGSKA (reference sequence). With 3 bases removed from V and 0 bases from J, the gap between germline ends came to 14 bases. The CDR3 sequence is 15 residues long.

This clonotype was counted at least ten times. CDR3 loop: CASSPNRGSYNEQFF. In DNA, the CDR3 is TGTGCCAGCAGCCCTAACAGGGGCTCCTACAATGAGCAGTTCTTC. The chain employs TRBV7-9 and TRBJ2-1; 7 positions match TRBD1. Germline lookup yields CDR1 SEHNR and CDR2 FQNEAQ (reference sequence). The V segment lost 5 bases and the J segment 0 bases; nucleotides outside the gene matches: 4. This CDR3 is built from 15 residues.

The V gene is TRBV5-1, the J gene TRBJ2-1, with 8 nucleotides matching TRBD2. This CDR3 contains 16 residues. J gave up 3 bases and V 2 bases, and 7 bases lay outside the gene matches. Germline V gene lookup returns CDR1 SGHRS and CDR2 YFSETQ. The CDR3 sequence is CASSLPPGGDYNEQFF. The DNA of the CDR3 is TGCGCCAGCAGCTTACCTCCCGGGGGGGACTACAATGAGCAGTTCTTC.

Only a few counts were recorded for this clonotype. The rearrangement joins TRBV20-1 to TRBJ2-5; 7 positions agree with TRBD2. The CDR3 length is 16 residues. After removal of 0 bases from V and 3 bases from J, the junction contained 10 bases not matched to a gene. CDR1 DFQATT and CDR2 SNEGSKA come from the germline V gene (reference sequence). In nucleotides, the CDR3 is TGCAGTGCTAGAGACCCCTACGCGGGAGTAAAAGAGACCCAGTACTTC. Protein sequence: CSARDPYAGVKETQYF.

This clonotype was seen more than once but under ten times. The rearrangement links TRBV29-1 to TRBJ2-5; 10 positions match TRBD2. The end of the DNA aligns better with TRBJ2-7, so the J call may be wrong. This CDR3 has 13 residues. CDR1 and CDR2 from the germline V gene are SQVTM and ANQGSEA. The CDR3 DNA follows: TGCAGCGTCTTAGCGGGGGGAGTCTACGAGCAGTACTTC. It is translated as CSVLAGGVYEQYF.

Details on this clonotype: Being one base from a much bigger clone, this may be a read error. The gene calls are TRBV6-2 or TRBV6-3 and TRBJ2-4; the D gene is possibly TRBD1 (6 bases). Germline-derived CDR1 and CDR2 are MNHEY and SVGEGT. The CDR3 runs 11 residues. The CDR3 reads CASTLGDIPYF. CDR3 in DNA: TGTGCCAGCACCTTAGGGGACATTCCGTACTTC.

V is TRBV20-1 and J is TRBJ2-3, with D perhaps matching TRBD1 or TRBD2 (5 bases each). The V end was cut by 0 bases, the J end by 5 bases, with 15 bases between. The CDR3 has 15 amino acids. Germline CDR1 is DFQATT and CDR2 is SNEGSKA (reference sequence). The CDR3 protein is CSARDFGGLVDTQYF. CDR3 coding DNA: TGCAGTGCTAGAGATTTTGGGGGTCTGGTAGATACGCAGTATTTT.

This rearrangement joins TRBV20-1 to TRBJ2-5; D is perhaps TRBD1 or TRBD2 (5 bases each). CDR1 is DFQATT, CDR2 SNEGSKA, per germline (reference sequence). Trimming removed 3 bases at V and 5 bases at J, with 10 bases between. This CDR3 is built from 12 residues. This chain's CDR3 is CSASRREETQYF. In DNA, the CDR3 is TGCAGTGCTAGCCGCAGGGAGGAGACCCAGTACTTC.

J is TRBJ2-3 and V is TRBV7-2, with D unresolved. The V end lost 5 bases, the J end lost 9 bases, and 12 bases lay between the germline ends. Germline loops: CDR1 SGHTA, CDR2 FQGNSA. The CDR3 spans 12 residues. The CDR3 here is CASSPTMGTQYF. DNA of the CDR3: TGTGCCAGCAGCCCCACCATGGGGACGCAGTATTTT.

This sequence joins TRBV5-5 and TRBJ1-1, with D hard to call. The V gene lost 4 bases and the J gene lost 0 bases, with 7 bases spanning the gap. The CDR3 extends over 13 amino acids. Germline V gene data show CDR1 as SGHKS and CDR2 as YYEKEE (reference sequence). CDR3 in DNA: TGTGCCAGCAGCATAGACATGAACACTGAAGCTTTCTTT. It translates to CASSIDMNTEAFF.

This clonotype was seen ten or more times. This rearrangement joins TRBV2 to TRBJ2-5, with D perhaps being TRBD1 or TRBD2 (6 bases each). The germline V and J ends were trimmed by 3 bases and 7 bases, with 9 bases remaining between them. This CDR3 has 12 amino acids. Germline CDR1 and CDR2: SNHLY and FYNNEI. The CDR3 is CASSDRGGTQYF. Written as DNA, the CDR3 is TGTGCCAGCAGTGACAGGGGAGGGACCCAGTACTTC.

The V gene is TRBV14, the J gene TRBJ2-7; 7 bases are shared with TRBD2. Trimming removed 4 bases from V and 3 bases from J; junction bases left unmatched: 3. The CDR3 has 13 amino acids. Germline CDR1 and CDR2: SGHDN and FVKESK. The CDR3 is CASSRRDYYEQYF. The CDR3 nucleotides read TGTGCCAGCAGCCGCCGGGACTACTACGAGCAGTACTTC.

The sample holds one count of this clonotype. The V call is TRBV20-1, the J call TRBJ2-5, with TRBD2 matching over 8 bases. There are 13 residues in the CDR3. V shed 3 bases, J shed 5 bases, and the junction held 5 bases outside the gene matches. From germline, CDR1 is DFQATT and CDR2 SNEGSKA (reference sequence). The CDR3 sequence: CSASGASGETQYF. The CDR3 DNA is TGCAGTGCTAGCGGGGCTAGCGGGGAGACCCAGTACTTC.

V and J are TRBV5-1 and TRBJ2-3; D call uncertain. V was trimmed by 3 bases and J by 5 bases, leaving 13 bases between them. In germline, CDR1 is SGHRS, CDR2 YFSETQ. CDR3 length: 14 amino acids. The CDR3 DNA reads TGCGCCAGCAGCTCCTCTAAACGCAGAGATACGCAGTATTTT. Translating it yields CASSSSKRRDTQYF.

This clonotype was observed a handful of times. This chain uses TRBV20-1 with TRBJ2-1, with 10 bases lining up with TRBD2. Germline assignment: CDR1 DFQATT and CDR2 SNEGSKA (reference sequence). The CDR3 is made up of 17 amino acids. V was clipped by 1 base and J by 4 bases; unmatched bases: 10. The CDR3: CSARVAGGLYTYNEQFF. DNA of the CDR3: TGCAGTGCTAGAGTAGCGGGGGGCCTGTATACTTACAATGAGCAGTTCTTC.

This chain joins TRBV7-3 and TRBJ2-1, with D perhaps matching TRBD2 (6 bases). Between the trimmed V and J ends, which lost 2 bases and 5 bases, there was a span of 10 bases. The length of the CDR3 is 14 residues. The germline V gene encodes CDR1 SGHTA and CDR2 FQGTGA. The CDR3 sequence is CASSLGGPNNEQFF. The DNA of the CDR3 is TGTGCCAGCAGCTTAGGAGGGCCGAACAATGAGCAGTTCTTC.

This clonotype came up a few times. The chain employs TRBV4-1 and TRBJ2-7, with a possible D match to TRBD1 (7 bases). The CDR3 extends over 15 amino acids. Germline V lookup: CDR1 MGHRA, CDR2 YSYEKL. V was cut by 2 bases and J by 3 bases, with 14 bases left in between. The DNA of the CDR3 is TGCGCCAGCAGCCAAACCAGACAGGGAGGCTACGAGCAGTACTTC. It is translated as CASSQTRQGGYEQYF.

This rearrangement joins TRBV6-2 or TRBV6-3 to TRBJ1-2; no clear D gene. The V and J ends lost 6 bases and 4 bases respectively, with 12 bases between them. Germline values: CDR1 MNHEY, CDR2 SVGEGT. The CDR3 totals 13 residues. The CDR3 reads CASRKTGVYGYTF. In DNA form, the CDR3 reads TGTGCCAGCAGGAAGACGGGAGTCTATGGCTACACCTTC.

In this sample, this clonotype turned up a few times. The chain is built from TRBV7-9 and TRBJ2-5, with 7 positions matching TRBD2. Trimming removed 5 bases from V and 11 bases from J; junction bases left unmatched: 11. Germline CDR1 is SEHNR and CDR2 is FQNEAQ (reference sequence). The CDR3 has 13 residues. The CDR3 spells CASSRTRGGEQYF. CDR3 DNA sequence: TGTGCCAGCAGCCGGACTAGAGGAGGGGAGCAGTACTTC.